The 11 T cell receptor beta chains below come from one sample, sequenced in a study of radiotherapy plus CTLA-4 blockade in lung cancer. The data were produced by immunoSEQ multiplex PCR, yet TCRdb's version contains in-frame clones alone and is incomplete. The table lists around 59,000 clones, 70% to 85% of them singletons. Sequenced material: peripheral blood, taken from a patient treated with radiotherapy plus ipilimumab. The receptors derive from a human donor with non-small cell lung cancer who had a partial response to radiotherapy plus ipilimumab.

This clone has only a few counts. J is TRBJ1-2 and V is TRBV4-1, with 8 bases aligning to TRBD1. Germline loops: CDR1 MGHRA, CDR2 YSYEKL. The V and J ends lost 2 bases and 3 bases, in that order; junction bases with no gene match: 2. The CDR3 length is 14 residues. CDR3 sequence: CASSQSTGDYGYTF. CDR3 nucleotide sequence: TGCGCCAGCAGCCAATCGACAGGGGACTATGGCTACACCTTC.

The V gene is TRBV11-2, the J gene TRBJ1-2; 7 bases map to TRBD1. The length of the CDR3 is 14 residues. Trimming at V came to 5 bases and at J to 3 bases, leaving 6 bases not matched to a gene. CDR1 is SGHAT, CDR2 FQNNGV, per germline. DNA of the CDR3: TGTGCCAGCAGCCGCCGGGACAGCTACTATGGCTACACCTTC. Residues: CASSRRDSYYGYTF.

With respect to this clone: Other nucleotide sequences in the sample specify the same CDR3. The chain recombines TRBV9 with TRBJ2-5; 7 bases align to TRBD1. Trimming cost V 3 bases and J 5 bases; bases outside gene matches: 4. The V gene's germline CDR1 is SGDLS and CDR2 YYNGEE. The CDR3 has 13 residues. CDR3 coding DNA: TGTGCCAGCAGCGAGACAGGGCTGGAGACCCAGTACTTC. It encodes CASSETGLETQYF.

V gene TRBV5-8 combines with J gene TRBJ2-7, with TRBD1 matching over 10 bases. CDR3 length: 15 residues. Germline assignment: CDR1 SGHTS and CDR2 YDEGEE. The J segment lost 5 bases and the V segment lost 1 base, leaving 6 bases of the junction unmatched. This chain's CDR3 is CASSLRGGQGHEQYF. The CDR3 bases are TGTGCCAGCAGCTTGCGGGGGGGACAGGGGCACGAGCAGTACTTC.

The chain joins TRBV5-4 to TRBJ2-1, with a tentative D call TRBD2 (5 bases). The V gene lost 0 bases and the J gene lost 3 bases, with 13 bases spanning the gap. From germline, CDR1 is SGHNT and CDR2 YYREEE (reference sequence). This CDR3 region has 16 residues. In DNA, the CDR3 is TGTGCCAGCAGCTTGGGTTTTGGGAGTCGCTACAATGAGCAGTTCTTC. Amino acids: CASSLGFGSRYNEQFF.

The chain uses TRBV6-8 and TRBJ1-2; weak D call: TRBD1 (5 bases). CDR3 length: 11 amino acids. With 6 bases removed from V and 5 bases from J, the gap between germline ends came to 7 bases. Per the germline V gene, CDR1 is MNHGY and CDR2 is SAAAGT. The DNA for the CDR3 is TGTGCCAGCAGCCCAGGGTATGGCTACACCTTC. This gives the protein CASSPGYGYTF.

Only a few counts were recorded for this clone. The J gene is TRBJ2-1, the V gene TRBV9; 8 nucleotides agree with TRBD2. With 3 bases clipped from V and 6 bases from J, the junction kept 5 bases outside the gene matches. The length of the CDR3 is 14 residues. CDR1 and CDR2 from the germline V gene are SGDLS and YYNGEE. The chain's CDR3 is CASSGGLATNEQFF. CDR3 coding DNA: TGTGCCAGCAGCGGAGGACTAGCTACCAATGAGCAGTTCTTC.

The gene calls are TRBV7-9 and TRBJ1-2; 12 bases fit TRBD1. This CDR3 is built from 16 residues. Per the germline V gene, CDR1 is SEHNR and CDR2 is FQNEAQ (reference sequence). With V trimmed by 7 bases and J by 9 bases, 15 bases remained unmatched. The CDR3 nucleotides are TGTGCCAGCAACCTCCCGGGACAGGGGGCGAATCCTCGCTACACCTTC. It translates to CASNLPGQGANPRYTF. Drawing the rest from reference TRBV7-9 and TRBJ1-2, the complete variable domain is DTGVSQNPRHKITKRGQNVTFRCDPISEHNRLYWYRQTLGQGPEFLTYFQNEAQLEKSRLLSDRFSAERPKGSFSTLEIQRTEQGDSAMYLCASNLPGQGANPRYTFGSGTRLTVV.

This clone came up once. CDR3 DNA sequence: TGTGCCTGGAGCCCAGGACAGAACTACGAGCAGTACTTC. It specifies CAWSPGQNYEQYF. This chain uses TRBV30 with TRBJ2-7; perhaps TRBD1 as D (6 bases). Between the trimmed V and J ends, which lost 3 bases and 3 bases, there was a span of 12 bases. The germline gives CDR1 GTSNPN, CDR2 SVGIG (reference sequence). This CDR3 contains 13 residues.

V gene TRBV7-6 combines with J gene TRBJ2-5; D gene ambiguous. The DNA matches TRBJ2-7 better at its end, which makes the J call doubtful. CDR1 SGHVS and CDR2 FNYEAQ come from the germline V gene. The CDR3 totals 15 residues. The CDR3 is CASSPLSRSSYEQYF. CDR3 in DNA: TGTGCCAGCAGCCCCCTATCCCGGTCTTCATACGAGCAGTACTTC.

The rearrangement joins TRBV4-1 to TRBJ1-5; D is ambiguous. The germline gives CDR1 MGHRA, CDR2 YSYEKL. This CDR3 region has 15 residues. Trimming stripped 4 bases from V and 0 bases from J, with 10 bases between. The CDR3 here is CASSPSGDSNQPQHF. In DNA, the CDR3 is TGCGCCAGCAGCCCCTCCGGGGATAGCAATCAGCCCCAGCATTTT.